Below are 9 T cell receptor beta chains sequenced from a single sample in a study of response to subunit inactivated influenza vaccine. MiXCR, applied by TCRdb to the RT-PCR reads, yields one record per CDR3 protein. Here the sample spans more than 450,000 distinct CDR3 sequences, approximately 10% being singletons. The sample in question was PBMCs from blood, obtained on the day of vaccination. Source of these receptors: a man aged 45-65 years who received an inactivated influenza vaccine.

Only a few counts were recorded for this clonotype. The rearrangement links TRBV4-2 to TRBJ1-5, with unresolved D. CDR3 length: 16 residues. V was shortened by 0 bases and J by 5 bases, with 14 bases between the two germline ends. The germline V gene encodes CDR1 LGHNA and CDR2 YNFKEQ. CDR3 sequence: CASSQDIAGPYQPQHF. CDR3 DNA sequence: TGTGCCAGCAGCCAAGATATCGCAGGTCCCTATCAGCCCCAGCATTTT.

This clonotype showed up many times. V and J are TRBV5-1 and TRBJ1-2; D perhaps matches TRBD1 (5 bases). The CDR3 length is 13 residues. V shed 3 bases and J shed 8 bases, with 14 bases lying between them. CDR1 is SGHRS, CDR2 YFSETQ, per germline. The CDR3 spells CASSSGTKGGYTF. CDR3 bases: TGCGCCAGCAGCTCCGGGACCAAAGGGGGCTACACCTTC.

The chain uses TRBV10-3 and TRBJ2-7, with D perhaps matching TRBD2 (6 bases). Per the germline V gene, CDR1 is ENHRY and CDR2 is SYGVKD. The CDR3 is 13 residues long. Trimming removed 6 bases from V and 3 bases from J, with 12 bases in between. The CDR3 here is CAISRRGLYEQYF. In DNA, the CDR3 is TGTGCCATCAGCCGGAGGGGCCTCTACGAGCAGTACTTC.

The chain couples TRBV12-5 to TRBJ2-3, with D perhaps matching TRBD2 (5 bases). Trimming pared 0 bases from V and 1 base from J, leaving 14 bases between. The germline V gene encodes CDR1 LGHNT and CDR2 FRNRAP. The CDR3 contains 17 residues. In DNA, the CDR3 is TGTGCTAGTGGTTTGGTAATTCTAGGGAGCGGCACAGATACGCAGTATTTT. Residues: CASGLVILGSGTDTQYF. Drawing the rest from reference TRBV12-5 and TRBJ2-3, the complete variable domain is DARVTQTPRHKVTEMGQEVTMRCQPILGHNTVFWYRQTMMQGLELLAYFRNRAPLDDSGMPKDRFSAEMPDATLATLKIQPSEPRDSAVYFCASGLVILGSGTDTQYFGPGTRLTVL.

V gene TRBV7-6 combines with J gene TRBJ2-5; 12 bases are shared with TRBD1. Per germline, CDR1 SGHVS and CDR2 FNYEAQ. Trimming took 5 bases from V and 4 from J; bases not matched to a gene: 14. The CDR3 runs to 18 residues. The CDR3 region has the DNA TGTGCCAGCAGCCAACGGGGACAGGGGGCATTTTGGGGAGAGACCCAGTACTTC. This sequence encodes CASSQRGQGAFWGETQYF.

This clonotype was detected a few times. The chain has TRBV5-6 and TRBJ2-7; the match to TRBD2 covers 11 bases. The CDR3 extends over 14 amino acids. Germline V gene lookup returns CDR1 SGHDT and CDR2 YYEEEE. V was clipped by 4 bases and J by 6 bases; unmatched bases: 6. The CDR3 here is CASSTGLADLEQYF. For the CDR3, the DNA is TGTGCCAGCAGCACGGGACTAGCGGACCTCGAGCAGTACTTC.

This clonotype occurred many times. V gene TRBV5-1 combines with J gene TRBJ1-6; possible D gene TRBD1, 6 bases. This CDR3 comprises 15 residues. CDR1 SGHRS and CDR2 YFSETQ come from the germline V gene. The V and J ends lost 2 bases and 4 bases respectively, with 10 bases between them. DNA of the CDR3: TGCGCCAGCAGCTTACGGACAGCTTATAATTCACCCCTCCACTTT. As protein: CASSLRTAYNSPLHF.

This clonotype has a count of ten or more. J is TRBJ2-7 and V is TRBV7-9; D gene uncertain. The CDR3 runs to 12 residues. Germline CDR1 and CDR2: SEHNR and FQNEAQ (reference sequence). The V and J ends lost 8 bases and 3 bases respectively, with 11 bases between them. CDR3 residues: CASSDGSYEQYF. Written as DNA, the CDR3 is TGTGCCAGCTCCGATGGCAGCTACGAGCAGTACTTC.

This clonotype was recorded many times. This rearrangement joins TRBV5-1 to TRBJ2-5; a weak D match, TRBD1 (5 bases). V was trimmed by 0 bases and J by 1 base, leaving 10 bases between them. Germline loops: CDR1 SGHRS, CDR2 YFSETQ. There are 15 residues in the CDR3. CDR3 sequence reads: CASSLVQDGQETQYF. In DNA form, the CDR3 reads TGCGCCAGCAGCTTGGTACAGGACGGCCAAGAGACCCAGTACTTC.